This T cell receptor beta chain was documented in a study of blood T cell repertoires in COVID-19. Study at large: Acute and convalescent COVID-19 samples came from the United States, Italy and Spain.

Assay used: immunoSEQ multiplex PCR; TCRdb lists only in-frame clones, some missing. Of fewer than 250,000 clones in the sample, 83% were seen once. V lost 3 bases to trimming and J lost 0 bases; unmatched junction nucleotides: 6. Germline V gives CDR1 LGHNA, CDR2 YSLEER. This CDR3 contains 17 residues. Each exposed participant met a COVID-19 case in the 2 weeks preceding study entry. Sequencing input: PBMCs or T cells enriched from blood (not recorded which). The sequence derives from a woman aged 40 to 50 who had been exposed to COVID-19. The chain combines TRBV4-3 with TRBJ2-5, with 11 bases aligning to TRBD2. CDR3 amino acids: CASSHRLAGTYQETQYF. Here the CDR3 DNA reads TGCGCCAGCAGCCACCGACTAGCGGGGACTTACCAAGAGACCCAGTACTTC.